Listed here are 16 T cell receptor beta chains from one sample, sequenced in a study of cytomegalovirus exposure and HLA in healthy donors. It was with 60 Vbeta and 13 Jbeta primers that the PCR ran. Method: immunoSEQ multiplex PCR; TCRdb's copy keeps in-frame clones and lacks some. The sample contains around 92,000 clones, around 81% of which appear only once. Sequenced: PBMCs. Receptors originate from a female donor in good health and CMV-seropositive.

The rearrangement uses TRBV12-5 and TRBJ1-4; D call uncertain. V dropped 4 bases and J dropped 4 bases, with 13 bases sitting between them. CDR3 length: 15 residues. The germline V gene has CDR1 LGHNT and CDR2 FRNRAP. The CDR3 here is CASGSLTGDNEKLFF. As DNA, the CDR3 is TGTGCTAGTGGTTCGCTGACCGGGGATAATGAAAAACTGTTTTTT. The full variable domain, in which reference TRBV12-5 and TRBJ1-4 provide the parts outside the CDR3, is DARVTQTPRHKVTEMGQEVTMRCQPILGHNTVFWYRQTMMQGLELLAYFRNRAPLDDSGMPKDRFSAEMPDATLATLKIQPSEPRDSAVYFCASGSLTGDNEKLFFGSGTQLSVL.

A single count supports this clone. The chain joins TRBV29-1 to TRBJ1-1; no reliable D call. The CDR3 extends over 14 amino acids. Germline lookup yields CDR1 SQVTM and CDR2 ANQGSEA. The V gene lost 4 bases and the J gene lost 4 bases, with 16 bases spanning the gap. CDR3 nucleotide sequence: TGCAGCGTTGGCTTGGTAGTTTGGAGCACTGAAGCTTTCTTT. Translated, it gives CSVGLVVWSTEAFF.

CDR3 DNA sequence: TGTGCTAGTGGTTCGCTAGAATATGGACAGAACACTGAAGCTTTCTTT. Encoded protein: CASGSLEYGQNTEAFF. V and J are TRBV12-5 and TRBJ1-1, with D perhaps TRBD1 (5 bases). V gave up 4 bases and J gave up 1 base, with 16 bases separating them. The CDR3 extends over 16 amino acids. Germline-derived CDR1 and CDR2 are LGHNT and FRNRAP. Combining the CDR3 with reference TRBV12-5 and TRBJ1-1 gives the whole variable domain DARVTQTPRHKVTEMGQEVTMRCQPILGHNTVFWYRQTMMQGLELLAYFRNRAPLDDSGMPKDRFSAEMPDATLATLKIQPSEPRDSAVYFCASGSLEYGQNTEAFFGQGTRLTVV.

This rearrangement joins TRBV19 to TRBJ2-7; 7 positions agree with TRBD1. The CDR3 is 12 residues long. V gave up 2 bases and J gave up 7 bases; unmatched junction bases: 2. CDR1 LNHDA and CDR2 SQIVND come from the germline V gene (reference sequence). CDR3 region: CASSIPGGEQYF. The CDR3 bases are TGTGCCAGTAGTATACCAGGGGGAGAGCAGTACTTC.

The chain joins TRBV19 to TRBJ2-7, with 7 nucleotides matching TRBD1. Per the germline V gene, CDR1 is LNHDA and CDR2 is SQIVND (reference sequence). The V segment lost 7 bases and the J segment 0 bases; nucleotides outside the gene matches: 6. This CDR3 spans 14 amino acids. The CDR3 sequence: CASISGTASYEQYF. The CDR3 bases are TGTGCCAGTATCTCCGGGACAGCCTCCTACGAGCAGTACTTC.

The chain is built from TRBV7-2 and TRBJ2-1; 8 bases match TRBD2. J gave up 3 bases and V 6 bases, and 7 bases lay outside the gene matches. The CDR3 extends over 15 amino acids. CDR1 and CDR2 from the germline V gene are SGHTA and FQGNSA. CDR3 coding DNA: TGTGCCAGCAGTAAAGAGGCGGGGGGCTACAATGAGCAGTTCTTC. This gives the protein CASSKEAGGYNEQFF. Full variable domain (missing parts from reference TRBV7-2 and TRBJ2-1): GAGVSQSPSNKVTEKGKDVELRCDPISGHTALYWYRQSLGQGLEFLIYFQGNSAPDKSGLPSDRFSAERTGGSVSTLTIQRTQQEDSAVYLCASSKEAGGYNEQFFGPGTRLTVL.

This rearrangement joins TRBV19 to TRBJ1-1, with a tentative D call TRBD1 (5 bases). Germline V gives CDR1 LNHDA, CDR2 SQIVND (reference sequence). V dropped 3 bases and J dropped 5 bases, with 13 bases sitting between them. The CDR3 covers 14 residues. CDR3 sequence (DNA): TGTGCCAGTAGTATCCAGACAGTGAGAACTGAAGCTTTCTTT. Translating it yields CASSIQTVRTEAFF.

This clone was found a few times. The chain joins TRBV6-1 to TRBJ1-3; tentatively, D is TRBD1 (5 bases). This CDR3 has 15 amino acids. V was pared by 7 bases and J by 11 bases, with 24 bases between. CDR1 is MNHNS and CDR2 is SASEGT in the germline V gene. The CDR3 spells CASTVLEGLVNPIYF. The CDR3 nucleotides are TGTGCCAGCACCGTTCTGGAGGGACTGGTTAATCCCATATATTTT.

This clone occurred once. The rearrangement links TRBV29-1 to TRBJ2-3; D might be TRBD2 (6 bases). From germline, CDR1 is SQVTM and CDR2 ANQGSEA. The CDR3 has 10 amino acids. V lost 8 bases and J 6 bases, leaving 9 bases between the germline ends. CDR3 residues: CSYSGDTQYF. In DNA form, the CDR3 reads TGCAGCTACAGCGGGGATACGCAGTATTTT.

CDR3 nucleotide sequence: TGTGCCAGCAGTTACTCGGGGGGGTTCTACGAGCAGTACTTC. The encoded protein is CASSYSGGFYEQYF. V is TRBV6-6 and J is TRBJ2-7; 7 nucleotides agree with TRBD2. V was clipped by 0 bases and J by 3 bases; unmatched bases: 2. From germline, CDR1 is MNHNY and CDR2 SVGAGI (reference sequence). This CDR3 comprises 14 residues.

This chain joins TRBV11-2 and TRBJ2-7, with TRBD1 identical over 10 bases. With 6 bases clipped from V and 2 bases from J, the junction kept 19 bases outside the gene matches. Germline V gene lookup returns CDR1 SGHAT and CDR2 FQNNGV. This CDR3 spans 19 amino acids. The CDR3 sequence: CASRRLDPLRDRGTYEQYF. CDR3 nucleotide sequence: TGTGCCAGCAGGCGCTTGGACCCACTCCGGGACAGGGGTACCTACGAGCAGTACTTC.

A few counts support this clone. The chain employs TRBV5-1 and TRBJ1-2; 11 positions agree with TRBD1. V lost 4 bases, J lost 7 bases, and 9 bases stayed unmatched. CDR1 and CDR2 from the germline V gene are SGHRS and YFSETQ. This CDR3 contains 15 residues. The CDR3 DNA is TGCGCCAGCAGCCCGGAGGGGACAGGGGGTTTTGGCTACACCTTC. This encodes CASSPEGTGGFGYTF. Based on the CDR3 plus reference TRBV5-1 and TRBJ1-2, the full variable domain is KAGVTQTPRYLIKTRGQQVTLSCSPISGHRSVSWYQQTPGQGLQFLFEYFSETQRNKGNFPGRFSGRQFSNSRSEMNVSTLELGDSALYLCASSPEGTGGFGYTFGSGTRLTVV.

This clone is a singleton in its sample. The chain carries TRBV19 and TRBJ1-1; a weak D match, TRBD1 (6 bases). From germline, CDR1 is LNHDA and CDR2 SQIVND (reference sequence). Trimming left V 7 bases short and J 0 bases short, with 18 bases between. CDR3 length: 16 residues. DNA for the CDR3: TGTGCCAGTACCGCTGGGACACGGATTATGAACACTGAAGCTTTCTTT. Protein product: CASTAGTRIMNTEAFF.

The chain links TRBV5-6 to TRBJ2-1; D is possibly TRBD2 (6 bases). The CDR3 totals 14 residues. The germline V and J ends were trimmed by 3 bases and 8 bases, with 15 bases remaining between them. The germline V gene encodes CDR1 SGHDT and CDR2 YYEEEE. The CDR3 DNA reads as TGTGCCAGCAGCTCCGGGACTCACGGGGATGAGCAGTTCTTC. Amino acids: CASSSGTHGDEQFF. Looking up the rest from reference TRBV5-6 and TRBJ2-1 gives the full variable domain: DAGVTQSPTHLIKTRGQQVTLRCSPKSGHDTVSWYQQALGQGPQFIFQYYEEEERQRGNFPDRFSGHQFPNYSSELNVNALLLGDSALYLCASSSGTHGDEQFFGPGTRLTVL.

This rearrangement joins TRBV7-6 to TRBJ2-1; D is possibly TRBD1 (6 bases). Germline CDR1 and CDR2: SGHVS and FNYEAQ. The CDR3 totals 14 residues. Trimming cost V 2 bases and J 4 bases, with 9 bases left between them. CDR3 in amino acids: CASSLQGSYNEQFF. For the CDR3, the DNA is TGTGCCAGCAGCTTACAGGGGAGTTACAATGAGCAGTTCTTC.

The CDR3 DNA reads TGTGCCAGCAGCTTAGGCCGGGGGGAAATCCCTAACTATGGCTACACCTTC. Translating it yields CASSLGRGEIPNYGYTF. The V gene is TRBV13, the J gene TRBJ1-2; the D gene is possibly TRBD1 (5 bases). CDR3 size: 17 residues. The V gene lost 0 bases and the J gene lost 0 bases, with 14 bases spanning the gap. CDR1 is PRHDT and CDR2 is FYEKMQ in the germline V gene (reference sequence).